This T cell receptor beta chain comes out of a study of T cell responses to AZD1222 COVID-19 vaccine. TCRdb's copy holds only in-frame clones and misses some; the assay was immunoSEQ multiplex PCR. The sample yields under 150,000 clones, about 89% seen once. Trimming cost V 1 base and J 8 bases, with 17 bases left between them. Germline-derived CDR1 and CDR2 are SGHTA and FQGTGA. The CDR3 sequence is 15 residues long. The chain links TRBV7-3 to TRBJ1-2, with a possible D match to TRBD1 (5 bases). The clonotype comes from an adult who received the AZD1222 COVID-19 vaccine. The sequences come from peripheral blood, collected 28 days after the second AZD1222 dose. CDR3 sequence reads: CASSLRRGEGAGYTF. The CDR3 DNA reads TGTGCCAGCAGCTTAAGGAGAGGTGAAGGGGCAGGCTACACCTTC.